This T cell receptor (beta chain) was sequenced for a study of blood T cell repertoires in COVID-19. Across the study: Samples came from the United States, Italy and Spain, spanning acute and convalescent COVID-19. PBMCs, B-cell-depleted T cells, or T cells provided the cDNA or gDNA that made up the material.

Trimming took off 0 bases at V and 5 bases at J, with 5 bases between the two ends. Germline CDR1 SGHVS, CDR2 FQNEAQ. This CDR3 comprises 12 residues. Original analysis: Amplification from reference gene primers served as the basis for estimated nucleated cell counts. Measured with immunoSEQ multiplex PCR; TCRdb has only the in-frame clones, and not every one. That table is the source of V, J and clone size, and D and trimming were worked out from the DNA. In the table there are about 120,000 clones, around four fifths of which are singletons. The sample comprised peripheral blood. This sequence joins TRBV7-8 and TRBJ2-7; possible D gene TRBD2, 5 bases. The source of this sequence is a man in his sixties with acute or convalescent COVID-19. DNA for the CDR3: TGTGCCAGCAGCTTAGCGACTAACGAGCAGTACTTC. Its translation is CASSLATNEQYF.